This T cell receptor (beta chain) was obtained from a study of T cell repertoires in cytomegalovirus infection. TCRdb called the reads again in MiXCR, with one record for every CDR3 protein. There are just under 550,000 distinct CDR3 sequences in the sample; more than 20% occur only once, and about 12% lies in the top ten. Trimming took 4 bases from V and 15 from J; bases not matched to a gene: 17. Germline CDR1 is GTSNPN and CDR2 is SVGIG (reference sequence). This CDR3 comprises 14 residues. This clonotype was detected a few times. The material sequenced was PBMCs. The V and J genes are TRBV30 and TRBJ2-1, with 8 bases identical to TRBD2. The TCR comes from a human donor in good health (CMV status not recorded). Some clones in this sample may be carry-over from other donors' samples. As DNA, the CDR3 is TGTGCCTGGAATTACGGGAGGGCCTTTTCGGTGAGGTTCTTC. It codes for CAWNYGRAFSVRFF.